This T cell receptor beta chain was sequenced for a study of Ad26.COV2.S vaccination and SARS-CoV-2 variants. Study details: Recipients of Ad26.COV2.S got it intramuscularly, once or twice 56 days apart.

Treatment described: about 20 received Ad26.COV2.S at low or high dose, single or two shots; about 5 received placebo; per-sample allocation not given. Each sample was drawn 63 days after the first injection (of vaccine or placebo). An Ad26 vector expressing Wuhan-strain SARS-CoV-2 spike constituted the vaccine. General study points: While placebo recipients had lower spike-specific TCR breadth, vaccine recipients had more.

The CDR3 has 15 residues. A remark on this clone: What it recognizes is unknown.

Data came from immunoSEQ multiplex PCR; TCRdb stores just in-frame clones and leaves some out. The table has 250,000 to 300,000 clones, over 75% seen once. The chain is built from TRBV7-5 and TRBJ1-1; the table's D call, TRBD1, was not checked against the DNA. TRBV7-5 is annotated as a pseudogene. The sequences come from peripheral blood, collected in a trial of Ad26.COV2.S vaccine versus placebo. This receptor was identified in a person between 18 and 65 years old who received the Ad26.COV2.S COVID-19 vaccine or a placebo. The CDR3 bases are TGTGCCAGAAGCTTAGCAGACAGGAGTGTCTCTGAAGCTTTCTTT. Amino acid sequence: CARSLADRSVSEAFF.